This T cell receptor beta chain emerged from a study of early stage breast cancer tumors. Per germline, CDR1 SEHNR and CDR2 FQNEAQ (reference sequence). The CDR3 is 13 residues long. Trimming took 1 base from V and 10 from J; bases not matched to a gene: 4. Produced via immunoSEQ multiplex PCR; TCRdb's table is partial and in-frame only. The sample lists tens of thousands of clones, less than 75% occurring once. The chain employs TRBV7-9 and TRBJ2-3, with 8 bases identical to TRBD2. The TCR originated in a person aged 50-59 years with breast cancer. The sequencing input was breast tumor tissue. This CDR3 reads CASSLDRLAPQYF. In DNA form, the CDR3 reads TGTGCCAGCAGCTTAGATCGACTAGCGCCGCAGTATTTT.